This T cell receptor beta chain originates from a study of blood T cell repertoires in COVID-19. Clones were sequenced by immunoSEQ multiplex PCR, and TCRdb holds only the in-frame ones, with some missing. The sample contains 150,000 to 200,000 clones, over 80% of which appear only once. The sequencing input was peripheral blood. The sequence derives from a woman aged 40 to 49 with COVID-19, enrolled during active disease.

CDR3 DNA sequence: TGTGCCAGCAGCTTGTTAGTCGGGACTAGCGGGAGGGCAGATACGCAGTATTTT. Translating gives CASSLLVGTSGRADTQYF. The chain is built from TRBV5-4 and TRBJ2-3; TRBD2 matches 16 bases. The V segment lost 1 base and the J segment 4 bases; nucleotides outside the gene matches: 6. Germline V lookup: CDR1 SGHNT, CDR2 YYREEE (reference sequence). The CDR3 runs 18 residues.